This T cell receptor (beta chain) was sequenced in a study of blood T cell repertoires in COVID-19. Study details: There were acute and convalescent COVID-19 samples, and they came from the United States, Italy and Spain.

In the original workflow: Nucleated cell counts were estimated from reference gene primer amplification. Here immunoSEQ multiplex PCR was the method, and the copy in TCRdb shows in-frame clones only, minus some. The V and J calls and clone size come from that table; D and trimming were worked out from the DNA. The sample holds a few hundred thousand clones, less than 90% seen once. After removal of 5 bases from V and 8 bases from J, the junction contained 7 bases not matched to a gene. The CDR3 spans 13 residues. Germline values: CDR1 MNHEY, CDR2 SMNVEV (reference sequence). The chain employs TRBV27 and TRBJ1-2; 8 bases match TRBD1. The sequencing sample was made of PBMCs or T cells enriched from blood (not recorded which). The receptor was derived from a woman in her forties or fifties who had recovered from COVID-19. The CDR3 loop reads CASSQRQGYGYTF. The CDR3 DNA reads TGTGCCAGCAGTCAAAGACAGGGGTACGGCTACACCTTC.